The entry that follows covers one T cell receptor beta chain sequence. Its specificity is not known. Generated by immunoSEQ multiplex PCR, the TCRdb table keeps only in-frame clones and is missing some. The data contain some 150,000 clones, about 82% of them singletons. This CDR3 contains 14 residues. The germline CDR1 and CDR2 sequences are SGHTA and FQGNSA. The ends were cut back, 1 base at V and 6 bases at J, with 13 bases in the middle. This record belongs to a study of T cell responses to AZD1222 COVID-19 vaccine. Pooled in the analysis were second doses at about 4 or about 12 weeks. Study-wide points: Two AZD1222 doses significantly raised spike-specific TCR breadth and depth over controls. Among the donors, most were white British and more were female, and clonal diversity was possibly underestimated.

This sequence originates from an adult who received the AZD1222 COVID-19 vaccine. The sample here was peripheral blood, taken 28 days after the second AZD1222 dose. J is TRBJ2-7 and V is TRBV7-2, with D perhaps TRBD2 (6 bases). The CDR3 sequence: CASSLGGTQAEQYF. In nucleotides, the CDR3 is TGTGCCAGCAGCTTAGGGGGGACTCAAGCCGAGCAGTACTTC.